This T cell receptor (beta chain) is drawn from a study of blood T cells in healthy people across ages. For the second PCR, which ran for roughly 7 to 11 cycles, a sample-barcoded 5' primer and a J-beta primer mix were used. Using its own MiXCR run on the 5' RACE reads, TCRdb lists one record per CDR3 protein. The sample comprises over 500,000 distinct CDR3 sequences, around a quarter of which are singletons, and roughly 3.5% rests with the top ten. The CDR3 runs 15 residues. The trim removed 6 bases at V and 6 bases at J, leaving 6 bases unmatched. This sample was also put to use in a study of T cells of mothers and their children. That study adds: Study donors consisted of three healthy Caucasian mothers and their six children. Second-PCR amplification with M1S added sample barcodes and 2-4 random nucleotides. When mothers and children were related, their normalized repertoire overlap, which was always slightly higher, did not differ significantly from that of unrelated pairs.

V gene TRBV12-3 or TRBV12-4 combines with J gene TRBJ2-1, with 12 bases lining up with TRBD2. Specimen: blood. This TCR derives from a boy younger than 10 in good health. The CDR3 loop reads CASRLTSGRLNEQFF. For the CDR3, the DNA is TGTGCCAGCAGGCTAACTAGCGGGAGGCTCAATGAGCAGTTCTTC.